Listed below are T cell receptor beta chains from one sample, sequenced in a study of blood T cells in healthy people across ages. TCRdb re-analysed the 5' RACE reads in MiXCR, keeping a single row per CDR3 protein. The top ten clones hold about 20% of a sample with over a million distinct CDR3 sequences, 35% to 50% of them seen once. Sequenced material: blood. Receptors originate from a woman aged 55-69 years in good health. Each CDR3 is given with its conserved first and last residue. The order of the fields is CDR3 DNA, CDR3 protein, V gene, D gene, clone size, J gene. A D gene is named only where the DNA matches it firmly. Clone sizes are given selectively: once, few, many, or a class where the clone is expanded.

CDR3 DNA: TGTGCCAGCAGTGCGGGGACTTATAGCAATCAGCCCCAGCATTTT
CDR3 protein: CASSAGTYSNQPQHF
V gene: TRBV28
D gene: -
clone size: once
J gene: TRBJ1-5

CDR3 DNA: TGTGCCAGCAGCTTGGTGGGGGAGGGCCGTTTCAATGAGCAGTTCTTC
CDR3 protein: CASSLVGEGRFNEQFF
V gene: TRBV5-5
D gene: TRBD2
clone size: -
J gene: TRBJ2-1

CDR3 DNA: TGTGCCAGCAGTTTTATGAGGAACAATGAGCAGTACTTC
CDR3 protein: CASSFMRNNEQYF
V gene: TRBV12-3/TRBV12-4
D gene: -
clone size: -
J gene: TRBJ2-5

CDR3 DNA: TGCAGTGCTGGGGGACATACCTACAATGAGCAGTTCTTC
CDR3 protein: CSAGGHTYNEQFF
V gene: TRBV20-1
D gene: -
clone size: few
J gene: TRBJ2-1

CDR3 DNA: TGTGCCAGCAGCGGCGACCCCAGCTCCTACAATGAGCAGTACTTC
CDR3 protein: CASSGDPSSYNEQYF
V gene: TRBV9
D gene: -
clone size: once
J gene: TRBJ2-7

CDR3 DNA: TGCGCCAGCAGCTTGAAGCTCCAAGGACTGTCGGGAGAGACCCAGTACTTC
CDR3 protein: CASSLKLQGLSGETQYF
V gene: TRBV5-1
D gene: -
clone size: -
J gene: TRBJ2-5

CDR3 DNA: TGTGCCAGCAGTGATAGTCGTCTCAAAGAGACCCAGTACTTC
CDR3 protein: CASSDSRLKETQYF
V gene: TRBV2
D gene: -
clone size: few
J gene: TRBJ2-5

CDR3 DNA: TGTGCCAGCAGCCAACAGAACCCACTAGCGGGAAGTACAGATACGCAGTATTTT
CDR3 protein: CASSQQNPLAGSTDTQYF
V gene: TRBV4-2
D gene: TRBD2
clone size: -
J gene: TRBJ2-3

CDR3 DNA: TGCGCCAGCAGTCCGGGACAGGCGCTCACTGAAGCTTTCTTT
CDR3 protein: CASSPGQALTEAFF
V gene: TRBV5-1
D gene: TRBD1
clone size: many
J gene: TRBJ1-1

CDR3 DNA: TGCAGCGTTCTAGGGGGGGAGACCCAGTACTTC
CDR3 protein: CSVLGGETQYF
V gene: TRBV29-1
D gene: -
clone size: many
J gene: TRBJ2-5

CDR3 DNA: TGTGCCAGCAGCTTGTACAGGGATCACAATCAGCCCCAGCATTTT
CDR3 protein: CASSLYRDHNQPQHF
V gene: TRBV7-2
D gene: -
clone size: -
J gene: TRBJ1-5

CDR3 DNA: TGTGCCTGGAAGTTGACCGGTGGTGAAAAACTGTTTTTT
CDR3 protein: CAWKLTGGEKLFF
V gene: TRBV30
D gene: -
clone size: -
J gene: TRBJ1-4

CDR3 DNA: TGTGCCACCAGTCGGAGCGGTGGAAGCGGTAACTACAATGAGCAGTTCTTC
CDR3 protein: CATSRSGGSGNYNEQFF
V gene: TRBV24-1
D gene: -
clone size: -
J gene: TRBJ2-1

CDR3 DNA: TGTGCCAGCGGGGGACTAGCGCCTTCCTACAATGAGCAGTACTTC
CDR3 protein: CASGGLAPSYNEQYF
V gene: TRBV13
D gene: TRBD2
clone size: once
J gene: TRBJ2-7

CDR3 DNA: TGTGCCAGCAGATCTCCGGGGGGCGAGCAGTACTTC
CDR3 protein: CASRSPGGEQYF
V gene: TRBV13
D gene: TRBD2
clone size: -
J gene: TRBJ2-7

CDR3 DNA: TGTGCCAGCAGCCCGTTCAGCGGGAGTCACTACGAGCAGTACTTC
CDR3 protein: CASSPFSGSHYEQYF
V gene: TRBV11-2
D gene: TRBD2
clone size: few
J gene: TRBJ2-7

CDR3 DNA: TGTGCCAGCACCCGGGACAGGGTTTACAATGAGCAGTTCTTC
CDR3 protein: CASTRDRVYNEQFF
V gene: TRBV12-3/TRBV12-4
D gene: TRBD1
clone size: -
J gene: TRBJ2-1

CDR3 DNA: TGCAGTGCTAGGGGCTTTCAAGAGACCCAGTACTTC
CDR3 protein: CSARGFQETQYF
V gene: TRBV20-1
D gene: -
clone size: few
J gene: TRBJ2-5

CDR3 DNA: TGTGCCACCAGCAGCCTCAGGGACAGGGTGAGCGAGCAGTACTTC
CDR3 protein: CATSSLRDRVSEQYF
V gene: TRBV15
D gene: TRBD1
clone size: -
J gene: TRBJ2-7

CDR3 DNA: TGCGCCAGCAGCTTGTATACAAACAATGAGCAGTACTTC
CDR3 protein: CASSLYTNNEQYF
V gene: TRBV5-1
D gene: -
clone size: -
J gene: TRBJ2-5

CDR3 DNA: TGTGCCAGCAGTGGGGGTGGGTGGAACACTGAAGCTTTCTTT
CDR3 protein: CASSGGGWNTEAFF
V gene: TRBV25-1
D gene: -
clone size: -
J gene: TRBJ1-1

CDR3 DNA: TGCAGCGTCGTTGGACTAGCGGGAATGGTACAAGAGACCCAGTACTTC
CDR3 protein: CSVVGLAGMVQETQYF
V gene: TRBV29-1
D gene: TRBD2
clone size: few
J gene: TRBJ2-5

CDR3 DNA: TGTGCCAGCAGCCGACTAGCGGGAGGACATGAGCAGTTCTTC
CDR3 protein: CASSRLAGGHEQFF
V gene: TRBV7-2
D gene: TRBD2
clone size: -
J gene: TRBJ2-1

CDR3 DNA: TGCAGTGCTAGAGGGTTTGGGCAAGAGACCCAGTACTTC
CDR3 protein: CSARGFGQETQYF
V gene: TRBV20-1
D gene: -
clone size: -
J gene: TRBJ2-5

CDR3 DNA: TGTGCCAGCAGGGTGGGACAGCTAAACACCGGGGAGCTGTTTTTT
CDR3 protein: CASRVGQLNTGELFF
V gene: TRBV28
D gene: TRBD1
clone size: -
J gene: TRBJ2-2

CDR3 DNA: TGCAGTGCTGGGGCCCTAGGTACGCAGTATTTT
CDR3 protein: CSAGALGTQYF
V gene: TRBV20-1
D gene: -
clone size: -
J gene: TRBJ2-3

CDR3 DNA: TGTGCCAGCAGCTTATTCCAGACTCCAGTCCCCACCACAGATACGCAGTATTTT
CDR3 protein: CASSLFQTPVPTTDTQYF
V gene: TRBV7-6
D gene: -
clone size: -
J gene: TRBJ2-3

CDR3 DNA: TGTGCCAGCAGGGGTAGCGGCTCCTCCTACAATGAGCAGTTCTTC
CDR3 protein: CASRGSGSSYNEQFF
V gene: TRBV7-2
D gene: -
clone size: -
J gene: TRBJ2-1

CDR3 DNA: TGTGCCAGCAGCTCAGATTTGGGACAAGAGACCCAGTACTTC
CDR3 protein: CASSSDLGQETQYF
V gene: TRBV7-8
D gene: -
clone size: many
J gene: TRBJ2-5

CDR3 DNA: TGCAGCGTCGACCAAGAGACCCAGTACTTC
CDR3 protein: CSVDQETQYF
V gene: TRBV29-1
D gene: -
clone size: many
J gene: TRBJ2-5

CDR3 DNA: TGTGCCAGCAAGAGAGGCTTCAGAAACTCTGGGGCCAACGTCCTGACTTTC
CDR3 protein: CASKRGFRNSGANVLTF
V gene: TRBV12-3/TRBV12-4
D gene: -
clone size: -
J gene: TRBJ2-6

CDR3 DNA: TGCAGCGTTTCGACACTGTTAGCTAACTATGGCTACACCTTC
CDR3 protein: CSVSTLLANYGYTF
V gene: TRBV29-1
D gene: -
clone size: -
J gene: TRBJ1-2

CDR3 DNA: TGTGCCAGCAGTTCGGGGACAGGGCCCCACCAAGAGACCCAGTACTTC
CDR3 protein: CASSSGTGPHQETQYF
V gene: TRBV12-3/TRBV12-4
D gene: TRBD1
clone size: -
J gene: TRBJ2-5

CDR3 DNA: TGTGCCAGCAGCGGCCGGACTAGCGGGAGCCAAGAGACCCAGTACTTC
CDR3 protein: CASSGRTSGSQETQYF
V gene: TRBV11-2
D gene: TRBD2
clone size: -
J gene: TRBJ2-5

CDR3 DNA: TGTGCCAGCAGCTTCCCCGGGACAACCTATGGCTACACCTTC
CDR3 protein: CASSFPGTTYGYTF
V gene: TRBV5-5
D gene: -
clone size: -
J gene: TRBJ1-2

CDR3 DNA: TGTGCCAGCAGCCGCTCAGCCGGTATACCCCTCCACTTT
CDR3 protein: CASSRSAGIPLHF
V gene: TRBV5-6
D gene: -
clone size: few
J gene: TRBJ1-6

CDR3 DNA: TGCAGCGCCAAGGGGGGACAGGGTAACGGGGAGCTGTTTTTT
CDR3 protein: CSAKGGQGNGELFF
V gene: TRBV29-1
D gene: TRBD1
clone size: few
J gene: TRBJ2-2

CDR3 DNA: TGCAGCGTTGACGGACTGCATAAGTTCTTC
CDR3 protein: CSVDGLHKFF
V gene: TRBV29-1
D gene: -
clone size: -
J gene: TRBJ2-1

CDR3 DNA: TGCGCCAGCAGCAAAGGGCGAGGGCCGACTAGCGGGAATGAGCAGTTCTTC
CDR3 protein: CASSKGRGPTSGNEQFF
V gene: TRBV5-1
D gene: TRBD2
clone size: few
J gene: TRBJ2-1

CDR3 DNA: TGTGCCAGCAGCCGGACAGGGGGCGCAGGCGGGGAGCTGTTTTTT
CDR3 protein: CASSRTGGAGGELFF
V gene: TRBV7-9
D gene: TRBD1
clone size: few
J gene: TRBJ2-2

CDR3 DNA: TGTGCCACCAGCAGAGATCGCGGGTACTACAATGAGCAGTTCTTC
CDR3 protein: CATSRDRGYYNEQFF
V gene: TRBV15
D gene: -
clone size: -
J gene: TRBJ2-1

CDR3 DNA: TGTGCCAGCAGTAGAGGGACAGGCGGCGGAAAACAAGAGACCCAGTACTTC
CDR3 protein: CASSRGTGGGKQETQYF
V gene: TRBV6-1
D gene: TRBD1
clone size: -
J gene: TRBJ2-5

CDR3 DNA: TGCGCCAGCTCCTGGACAGGGGACTACAAGCAGTACTTC
CDR3 protein: CASSWTGDYKQYF
V gene: TRBV5-1
D gene: TRBD1
clone size: -
J gene: TRBJ2-7

CDR3 DNA: TGTGCCAGCAGTTTTAGCGGGCAGGGGACGGTCAATGAGCAGTTCTTC
CDR3 protein: CASSFSGQGTVNEQFF
V gene: TRBV12-3/TRBV12-4
D gene: -
clone size: -
J gene: TRBJ2-1

CDR3 DNA: TGTGCCAGCAGCCCCCCGGCTAGCGCTACCTACGAGCAGTACTTC
CDR3 protein: CASSPPASATYEQYF
V gene: TRBV7-9
D gene: -
clone size: -
J gene: TRBJ2-7

CDR3 DNA: TGCAGTGCAAGAGCACCCCGAACGGAGACCCAGTACTTC
CDR3 protein: CSARAPRTETQYF
V gene: TRBV20-1
D gene: -
clone size: -
J gene: TRBJ2-5

CDR3 DNA: TGTGCCAGCAGCCCAAGATACAATACGCAGTATTTT
CDR3 protein: CASSPRYNTQYF
V gene: TRBV28
D gene: -
clone size: -
J gene: TRBJ2-3

CDR3 DNA: TGTGCCAGCAGCGCCCCGGCGGGGGATTCCTACAATGAGCAGTTCTTC
CDR3 protein: CASSAPAGDSYNEQFF
V gene: TRBV9
D gene: TRBD2
clone size: few
J gene: TRBJ2-1

CDR3 DNA: TGTGCCAGCAGCGACCCCGGGACTAAAGTCTACGAGCAGTACTTC
CDR3 protein: CASSDPGTKVYEQYF
V gene: TRBV7-8
D gene: TRBD2
clone size: -
J gene: TRBJ2-7

CDR3 DNA: TGCAGCGTGGCCCCCCGGGGGCTGAGCTATGGCTACACCTTC
CDR3 protein: CSVAPRGLSYGYTF
V gene: TRBV29-1
D gene: -
clone size: few
J gene: TRBJ1-2

CDR3 DNA: TGTGCCAGTATGAGGGCTAGCAGACAAGAGACCCAGTACTTC
CDR3 protein: CASMRASRQETQYF
V gene: TRBV28
D gene: -
clone size: few
J gene: TRBJ2-5

CDR3 DNA: TGCGCCAGCAGCCAAGTACGAGCGGGAACCAATGAGCGGTTCTTC
CDR3 protein: CASSQVRAGTNERFF
V gene: TRBV4-1
D gene: TRBD2
clone size: -
J gene: TRBJ2-1

CDR3 DNA: TGCAGTGTCACGACTGGGACTAGCGGATACGAGCAGTACTTC
CDR3 protein: CSVTTGTSGYEQYF
V gene: TRBV20-1
D gene: TRBD2
clone size: many
J gene: TRBJ2-7

CDR3 DNA: TGCAGTGCTAGTGGTCTGGCTAGCCCGATAGGCGACACAGATACGCAGTATTTT
CDR3 protein: CSASGLASPIGDTDTQYF
V gene: TRBV20-1
D gene: -
clone size: -
J gene: TRBJ2-3

CDR3 DNA: TGTGCCAGCAGCCGGGGACAGGGGGCCTTGGGGAACACTGAAGCTTTCTTT
CDR3 protein: CASSRGQGALGNTEAFF
V gene: TRBV6-1
D gene: TRBD1
clone size: -
J gene: TRBJ1-1

CDR3 DNA: TGTGCCAGCAGCGGCCATCAGCCCCAGCATTTT
CDR3 protein: CASSGHQPQHF
V gene: TRBV21-1
D gene: -
clone size: -
J gene: TRBJ1-5

CDR3 DNA: TGCAGCGTTGAGGCGGGGCGCTGCGAGCAGTACTTC
CDR3 protein: CSVEAGRCEQYF
V gene: TRBV29-1
D gene: -
clone size: -
J gene: TRBJ2-7

CDR3 DNA: TGTGCCAGCAGCTCTAGCGGGAGGAAAGAGACCCAGTACTTC
CDR3 protein: CASSSSGRKETQYF
V gene: TRBV7-2
D gene: TRBD2
clone size: many
J gene: TRBJ2-5

CDR3 DNA: TGTGCCAGCAGTTTGACGGGCGCAGGGCCCTCACCCCCCCACTTT
CDR3 protein: CASSLTGAGPSPPHF
V gene: TRBV28
D gene: -
clone size: -
J gene: TRBJ1-6